One T cell receptor (beta chain) is described in this entry. TCRdb used MiXCR to reprocess the RACE reads, holding one entry per CDR3 protein. Of roughly 380,000 distinct CDR3 sequences listed, roughly 5.3% are singletons. The data were taken from a study of human T cells and chemical hapten exposure. This sample's time point: pre-sensitization, week 0. Treatment described: therapeutic diphenylcyclopropenone sensitization with weekly scalp DPC. This receptor was taken from a woman in her forties or fifties with alopecia areata. Some clones in this sample may be carry-over from other donors' samples. Sequenced material: whole blood, taken in connection with sensitization to the hapten diphenylcyclopropenone (DPC).

Here the CDR3 reads CASSGHGNTEAFF. The CDR3 nucleotides are TGTGCCAGCAGTGGACACGGGAACACTGAAGCTTTCTTT. The rearrangement joins TRBV3-1 to TRBJ1-1; weak D call: TRBD1 (5 bases). This CDR3 contains 13 residues. Deletions cut 6 bases from V and 1 base from J, with 9 bases between. Germline V lookup: CDR1 LGHDT, CDR2 YNNKEL (reference sequence). Together with reference TRBV3-1 and TRBJ1-1, the CDR3 gives the full variable domain: DTAVSQTPKYLVTQMGNDKSIKCEQNLGHDTMYWYKQDSKKFLKIMFSYNNKELIINETVPNRFSPKSPDKAHLNLHINSLELGDSAVYFCASSGHGNTEAFFGQGTRLTVV.